A selection of T cell receptor beta chains follows, all from one sample in a study of blood T cell repertoires in COVID-19. Sequencing used immunoSEQ multiplex PCR; TCRdb keeps in-frame clones, though not all of them. The table lists under 300,000 clones, around 86% of them singletons. The sample taken for sequencing was peripheral blood. These receptors originate from a man aged 45-65 years with acute or convalescent COVID-19. Both conserved end residues are part of each CDR3. Fields, in order: clone size, CDR3 length, V gene, J gene, D gene, CDR3 protein, CDR3 DNA. The D gene is left open where the match is weak. Size is stated for part of the rows, as once, few or many counts, or as a class when the clone is expanded.

>.|14|TRBV5-4|TRBJ2-7|.
CASSLRGRSYEQYF
TGTGCCAGCAGCTTGAGGGGCCGGAGCTACGAGCAGTACTTC
>.|16|TRBV7-9|TRBJ2-7|.
CASSSTFGGNSYEQYF
TGTGCCAGCAGTTCCACCTTTGGGGGGAATAGCTACGAGCAGTACTTC
>.|13|TRBV27|TRBJ2-5|.
CASSSQFGETQYF
TGTGCCAGCAGTTCACAGTTTGGGGAGACCCAGTACTTC
>.|15|TRBV5-1|TRBJ1-3|.
CASSLGRGSGNTIYF
TGCGCCAGCAGCTTGGGTCGGGGGAGCGGAAACACCATATATTTT
>.|13|TRBV3-1/TRBV3-2|TRBJ1-2|.
CASSPGLRYGYTF
TGTGCCAGCAGCCCGGGACTTAGGTATGGCTACACCTTC
>.|13|TRBV19|TRBJ2-7|TRBD1
CASRLGQGGEQYF
TGTGCCAGTAGGCTAGGACAGGGCGGCGAGCAGTACTTC
>.|13|TRBV30|TRBJ1-2|TRBD1
CAWRPQGVGGYTF
TGTGCCTGGAGGCCACAGGGGGTGGGGGGCTACACCTTC
>.|15|TRBV9|TRBJ2-1|TRBD2
CASSVGPSGVNEQFF
TGTGCCAGCAGCGTAGGACCTAGCGGGGTAAATGAGCAGTTCTTC
>few|13|TRBV5-1|TRBJ2-7|.
CASKVGKVDEQYF
TGCGCCAGCAAGGTCGGGAAAGTCGACGAGCAGTACTTC
>.|14|TRBV10-3|TRBJ1-2|TRBD1
CAISESRGQIGYTF
TGTGCCATCAGTGAGTCCAGGGGGCAGATCGGCTACACCTTC
>.|15|TRBV25-1|TRBJ2-3|.
CASSEGGSDTDTQYF
TGTGCCAGCAGTGAAGGCGGTAGCGACACAGATACGCAGTATTTT
>few|16|TRBV7-9|TRBJ2-3|TRBD2
CASSLGTSGGTDTQYF
TGTGCCAGCAGCTTAGGGACTAGCGGGGGGACAGATACGCAGTATTTT
>once|12|TRBV3-1/TRBV3-2|TRBJ1-6|.
CASSQGNSPLHF
TGTGCCAGCAGCCAGGGCAATTCACCCCTCCACTTT
>.|14|TRBV7-2|TRBJ1-6|.
CASSLWSVNSPLHF
TGTGCCAGCAGCTTATGGAGCGTAAATTCACCCCTCCACTTT
>.|13|TRBV7-9|TRBJ2-3|.
CASSFLSTDTQYF
TGTGCCAGCAGCTTTTTGAGTACAGATACGCAGTATTTT
>.|16|TRBV27|TRBJ2-5|TRBD2
CASSPGLALYQETQYF
TGTGCCAGCAGTCCTGGACTAGCCTTGTACCAAGAGACCCAGTACTTC
>.|16|TRBV27|TRBJ1-2|TRBD1
CASRPPGQRLRGGYTF
TGTGCCAGCAGACCACCGGGACAGAGGCTACGAGGCGGCTACACCTTC
>.|14|TRBV5-1|TRBJ1-2|TRBD1
CASRPDRGQKGYTF
TGCGCCAGCAGGCCGGACAGGGGGCAGAAAGGCTACACCTTC
>.|14|TRBV25-1|TRBJ1-1|TRBD1
CASSDSDRLGEAFF
TGTGCCAGCAGTGACTCGGACAGGCTCGGTGAAGCTTTCTTT
>.|14|TRBV3-1/TRBV3-2|TRBJ1-2|.
CASSQVEAAYGYTF
TGTGCCAGCAGCCAAGTGGAGGCAGCTTATGGCTACACCTTC
>.|13|TRBV6-5|TRBJ1-5|.
CASTDLLQLAQHF
TGTGCCAGTACAGATCTCCTCCAATTAGCCCAGCATTTT
>once|15|TRBV7-2|TRBJ1-2|TRBD1
CASSLGGQGVYGYTF
TGTGCCAGCAGCTTAGGGGGACAGGGCGTCTATGGCTACACCTTC
>once|11|TRBV6-1|TRBJ1-1|.
CASSDRQWAFF
TGTGCCAGCAGTGATCGTCAGTGGGCTTTCTTT
>.|14|TRBV10-3|TRBJ2-1|TRBD1
CAIAPGQGVNEQFF
TGTGCCATCGCCCCGGGACAGGGAGTGAATGAGCAGTTCTTC
>.|14|TRBV5-1|TRBJ1-1|.
CASSLQDGNTEAFF
TGCGCCAGCAGCTTACAGGACGGGAACACTGAAGCTTTCTTT
>.|16|TRBV11-3|TRBJ2-2|TRBD1
CASSRSGTGLTGELFF
TGTGCCAGCAGCCGTTCCGGGACAGGGTTAACCGGGGAGCTGTTTTTT
>.|12|TRBV10-3|TRBJ1-2|.
CAISGQNYGYTF
TGTGCCATCAGTGGGCAAAACTATGGCTACACCTTC
>.|19|TRBV5-1|TRBJ1-3|TRBD1
CASSSLHGGQGAAGNTIYF
TGCGCCAGCAGCTCACTACATGGAGGACAGGGGGCGGCCGGAAACACCATATATTTT
>.|12|TRBV18|TRBJ1-1|.
CASSTGNTEAFF
TGTGCCAGCTCGACAGGTAACACTGAAGCTTTCTTT
>few|14|TRBV3-1/TRBV3-2|TRBJ1-1|.
CASSQARQNTEAFF
TGTGCCAGCAGCCAAGCCAGACAGAACACTGAAGCTTTCTTT
>.|14|TRBV5-1|TRBJ2-4|TRBD1
CASSPLQGADIQYF
TGCGCCAGCAGCCCTTTACAGGGGGCGGACATTCAGTACTTC
>.|14|TRBV6-5|TRBJ1-2|.
CASKKAAGASGYTF
TGTGCCAGCAAGAAGGCGGCGGGGGCCAGTGGCTACACCTTC
>.|12|TRBV7-3|TRBJ2-5|.
CASSNSGETQYF
TGTGCCAGCAGCAACAGTGGAGAGACCCAGTACTTC
>.|12|TRBV11-3|TRBJ1-2|TRBD1
CASSTGGGRYTF
TGTGCCAGCAGCACAGGGGGCGGGCGCTACACCTTC
>.|18|TRBV30|TRBJ2-2|TRBD2
CAWSVFRASGGNTGELFF
TGTGCCTGGAGTGTATTTCGGGCTAGCGGGGGGAACACCGGGGAGCTGTTTTTT
>.|15|TRBV5-1|TRBJ1-5|.
CASSLAGMINQPQHF
TGCGCCAGCAGCTTGGCGGGGATGATCAATCAGCCCCAGCATTTT
>once|13|TRBV3-1/TRBV3-2|TRBJ1-1|.
CASSHGGNTEAFF
TGTGCCAGCAGCCACGGGGGGAACACTGAAGCTTTCTTT